This T cell receptor beta chain came from a study of blood T cell repertoires in COVID-19. In the study overall: Both acute and convalescent COVID-19 samples were obtained from the United States, Italy and Spain. PBMCs, B-cell-depleted T cells, or T cells provided the cDNA or gDNA that made up the material.

In the source study's methods: Estimation of nucleated cell counts was performed using reference gene primer amplification. TCRdb's copy holds only in-frame clones and misses some; the assay was immunoSEQ multiplex PCR. V and J calls and clone size are those listed in that table; D and trimming were worked out from the DNA. The data hold hundreds of thousands of clones, with more than 70% observed a single time. V lost 4 bases and J 4 bases, leaving 17 bases between the germline ends. CDR3 length equals 16 residues. CDR1 is SGHTA, CDR2 FQGNSA, per germline. The source material was peripheral blood. This chain uses TRBV7-2 with TRBJ1-5, with a tentative D call TRBD1 (6 bases). This receptor was taken from a woman in her forties or fifties who had recovered from COVID-19. CDR3 region: CASSSQTGRRNQPQHF. The DNA for the CDR3 is TGTGCCAGCAGCTCCCAGACAGGCCGTCGAAATCAGCCCCAGCATTTT.